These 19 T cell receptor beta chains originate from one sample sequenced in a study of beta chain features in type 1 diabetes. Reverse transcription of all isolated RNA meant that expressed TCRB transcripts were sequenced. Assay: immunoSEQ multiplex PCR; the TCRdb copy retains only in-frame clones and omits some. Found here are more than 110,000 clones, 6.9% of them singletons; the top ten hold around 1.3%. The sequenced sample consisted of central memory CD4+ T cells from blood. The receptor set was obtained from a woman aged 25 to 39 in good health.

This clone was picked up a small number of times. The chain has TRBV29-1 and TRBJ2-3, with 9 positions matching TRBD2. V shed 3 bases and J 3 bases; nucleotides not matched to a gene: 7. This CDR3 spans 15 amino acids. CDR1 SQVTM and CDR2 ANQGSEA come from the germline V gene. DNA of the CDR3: TGCAGCGTTGACCGGCTAGCGGGGACGACAGATACGCAGTATTTT. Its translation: CSVDRLAGTTDTQYF.

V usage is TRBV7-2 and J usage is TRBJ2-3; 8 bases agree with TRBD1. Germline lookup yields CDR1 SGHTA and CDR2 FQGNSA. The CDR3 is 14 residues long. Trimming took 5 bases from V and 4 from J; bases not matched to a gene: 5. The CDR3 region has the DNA TGTGCCAGCAGCCCAGGGGGCGCAGCAGATACGCAGTATTTT. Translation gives CASSPGGAADTQYF.

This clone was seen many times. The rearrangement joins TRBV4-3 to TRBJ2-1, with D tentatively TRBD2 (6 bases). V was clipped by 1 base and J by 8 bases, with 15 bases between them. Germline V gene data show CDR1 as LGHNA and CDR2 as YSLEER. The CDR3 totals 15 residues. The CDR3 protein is CASSQGLEGVYEQFF. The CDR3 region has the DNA TGCGCCAGCAGCCAAGGACTGGAGGGCGTCTATGAGCAGTTCTTC.

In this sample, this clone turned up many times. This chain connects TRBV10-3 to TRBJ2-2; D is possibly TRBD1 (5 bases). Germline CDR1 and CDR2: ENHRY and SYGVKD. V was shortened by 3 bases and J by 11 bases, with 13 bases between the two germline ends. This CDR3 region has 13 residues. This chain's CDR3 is CAISDFEQGELFF. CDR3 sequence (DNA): TGTGCCATCAGTGATTTTGAGCAGGGCGAGCTGTTTTTT.

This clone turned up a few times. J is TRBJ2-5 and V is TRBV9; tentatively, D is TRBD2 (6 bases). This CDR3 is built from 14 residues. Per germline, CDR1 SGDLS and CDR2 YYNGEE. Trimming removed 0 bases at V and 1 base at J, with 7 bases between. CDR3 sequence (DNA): TGTGCCAGCAGCGTAGCGCGGGGCCAAGAGACCCAGTACTTC. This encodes CASSVARGQETQYF.

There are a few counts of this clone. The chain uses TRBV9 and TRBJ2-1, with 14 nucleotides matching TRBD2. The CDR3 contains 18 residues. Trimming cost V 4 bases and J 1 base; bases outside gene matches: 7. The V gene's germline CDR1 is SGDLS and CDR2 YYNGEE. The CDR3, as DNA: TGTGCCAGCAGCCCGGGGACTAGCGGGAGATGGTCCTACAATGAGCAGTTCTTC. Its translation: CASSPGTSGRWSYNEQFF.

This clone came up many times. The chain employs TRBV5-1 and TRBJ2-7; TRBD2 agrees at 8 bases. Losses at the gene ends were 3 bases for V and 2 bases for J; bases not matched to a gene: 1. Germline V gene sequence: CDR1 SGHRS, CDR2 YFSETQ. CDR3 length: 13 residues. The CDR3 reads CASSSGLAYEQYF. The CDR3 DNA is TGCGCCAGCAGCTCGGGACTAGCCTACGAGCAGTACTTC.

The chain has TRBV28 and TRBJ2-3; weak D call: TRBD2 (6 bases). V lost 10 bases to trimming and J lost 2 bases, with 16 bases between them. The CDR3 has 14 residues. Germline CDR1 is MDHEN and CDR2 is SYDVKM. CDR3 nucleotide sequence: TGTGCCACAATGACCGGGACTCTCACAGATACGCAGTATTTT. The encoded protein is CATMTGTLTDTQYF.

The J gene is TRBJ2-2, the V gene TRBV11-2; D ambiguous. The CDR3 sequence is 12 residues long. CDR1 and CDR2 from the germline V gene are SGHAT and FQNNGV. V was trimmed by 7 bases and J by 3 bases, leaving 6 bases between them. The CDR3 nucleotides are TGTGCCAGCATCTTCTACACCGGGGAGCTGTTTTTT. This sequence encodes CASIFYTGELFF.

In DNA, the CDR3 is TGTGCCAGTAGTATGGCATTCCTCCAAGAGACCCAGTACTTC. It encodes CASSMAFLQETQYF. The chain links TRBV19 to TRBJ2-5; D gene ambiguous. Between the trimmed V and J ends, which lost 3 bases and 1 base, there was a span of 9 bases. CDR3 length equals 14 residues. In germline, CDR1 is LNHDA, CDR2 SQIVND (reference sequence).

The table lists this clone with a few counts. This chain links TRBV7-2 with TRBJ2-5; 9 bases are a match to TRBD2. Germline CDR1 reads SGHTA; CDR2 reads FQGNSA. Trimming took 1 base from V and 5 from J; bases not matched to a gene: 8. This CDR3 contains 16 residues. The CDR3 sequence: CASSLGLAGLGETQYF. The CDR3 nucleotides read TGTGCCAGCAGCTTAGGCCTAGCGGGGTTGGGGGAGACCCAGTACTTC.

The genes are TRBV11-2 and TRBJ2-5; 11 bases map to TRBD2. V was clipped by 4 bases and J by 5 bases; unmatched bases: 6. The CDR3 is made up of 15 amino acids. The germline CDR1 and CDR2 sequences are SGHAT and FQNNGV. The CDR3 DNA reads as TGTGCCAGCAGCTACACTAGCGGGAGCCAGGAGACCCAGTACTTC. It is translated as CASSYTSGSQETQYF.

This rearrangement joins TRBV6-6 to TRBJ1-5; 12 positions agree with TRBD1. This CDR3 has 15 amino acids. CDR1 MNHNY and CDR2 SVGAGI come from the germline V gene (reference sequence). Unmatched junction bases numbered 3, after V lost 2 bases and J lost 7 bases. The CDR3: CASSYPGQGAQPQHF. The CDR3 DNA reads TGTGCCAGCAGTTACCCGGGACAGGGGGCCCAGCCCCAGCATTTT.

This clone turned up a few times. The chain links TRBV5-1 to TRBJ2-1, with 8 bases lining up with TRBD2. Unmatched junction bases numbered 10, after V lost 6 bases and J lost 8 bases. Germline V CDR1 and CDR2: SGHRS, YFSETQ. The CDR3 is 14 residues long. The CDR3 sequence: CASIPGGPVYEQFF. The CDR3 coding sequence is TGCGCCAGCATACCGGGAGGGCCGGTTTATGAGCAGTTCTTC.

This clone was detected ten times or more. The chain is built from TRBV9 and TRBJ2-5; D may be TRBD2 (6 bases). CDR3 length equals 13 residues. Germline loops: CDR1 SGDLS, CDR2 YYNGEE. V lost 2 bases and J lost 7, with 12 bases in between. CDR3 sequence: CASSVEGSRTQYF. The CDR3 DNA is TGTGCCAGCAGCGTGGAGGGCAGTCGGACCCAGTACTTC. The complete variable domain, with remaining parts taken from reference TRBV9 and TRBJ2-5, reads DSGVTQTPKHLITATGQRVTLRCSPRSGDLSVYWYQQSLDQGLQFLIQYYNGEERAKGNILERFSAQQFPDLHSELNLSSLELGDSALYFCASSVEGSRTQYFGPGTRLLVL.

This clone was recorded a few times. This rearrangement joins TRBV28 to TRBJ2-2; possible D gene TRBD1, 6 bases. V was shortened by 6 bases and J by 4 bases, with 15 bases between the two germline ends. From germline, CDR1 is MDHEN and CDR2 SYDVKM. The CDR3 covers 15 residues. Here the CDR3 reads CASRLGTGFTGELFF. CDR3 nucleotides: TGTGCCAGCAGGCTAGGTACAGGGTTCACCGGGGAGCTGTTTTTT. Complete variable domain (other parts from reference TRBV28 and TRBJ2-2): DVKVTQSSRYLVKRTGEKVFLECVQDMDHENMFWYRQDPGLGLRLIYFSYDVKMKEKGDIPEGYSVSREKKERFSLILESASTNQTSMYLCASRLGTGFTGELFFGEGSRLTVL.

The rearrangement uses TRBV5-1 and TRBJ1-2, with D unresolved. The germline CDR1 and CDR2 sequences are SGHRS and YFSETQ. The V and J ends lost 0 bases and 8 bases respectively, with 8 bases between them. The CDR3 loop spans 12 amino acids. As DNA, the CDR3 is TGCGCCAGCAGCTTGGCCGGGGAAGGCTACACCTTC. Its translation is CASSLAGEGYTF.

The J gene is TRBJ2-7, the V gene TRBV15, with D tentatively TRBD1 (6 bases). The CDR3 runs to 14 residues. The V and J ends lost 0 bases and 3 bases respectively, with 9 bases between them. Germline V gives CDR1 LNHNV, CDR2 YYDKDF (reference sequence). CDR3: CATSRDKGGYEQYF. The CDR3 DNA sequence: TGTGCCACCAGCAGAGATAAAGGGGGCTACGAGCAGTACTTC.

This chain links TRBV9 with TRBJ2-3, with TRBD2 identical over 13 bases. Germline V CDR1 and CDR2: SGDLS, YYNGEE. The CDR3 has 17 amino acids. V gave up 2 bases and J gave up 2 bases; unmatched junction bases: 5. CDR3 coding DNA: TGTGCCAGCAGCGTGGGACTAGCGGGATCCAACACAGATACGCAGTATTTT. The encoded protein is CASSVGLAGSNTDTQYF.